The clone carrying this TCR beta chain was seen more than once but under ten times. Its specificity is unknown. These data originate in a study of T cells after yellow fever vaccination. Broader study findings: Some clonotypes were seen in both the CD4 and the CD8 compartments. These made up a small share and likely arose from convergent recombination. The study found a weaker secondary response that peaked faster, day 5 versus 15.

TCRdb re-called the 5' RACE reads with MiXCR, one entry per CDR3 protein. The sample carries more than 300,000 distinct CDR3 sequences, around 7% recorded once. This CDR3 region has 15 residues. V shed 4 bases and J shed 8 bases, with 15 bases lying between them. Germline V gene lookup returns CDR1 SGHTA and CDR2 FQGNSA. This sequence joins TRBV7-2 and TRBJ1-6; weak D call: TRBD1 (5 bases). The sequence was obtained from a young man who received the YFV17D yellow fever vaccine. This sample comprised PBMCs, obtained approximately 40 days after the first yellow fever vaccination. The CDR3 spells CASSSQGAAHSPLHF. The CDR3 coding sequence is TGTGCCAGCAGCTCGCAAGGGGCGGCCCATTCACCCCTCCACTTT.